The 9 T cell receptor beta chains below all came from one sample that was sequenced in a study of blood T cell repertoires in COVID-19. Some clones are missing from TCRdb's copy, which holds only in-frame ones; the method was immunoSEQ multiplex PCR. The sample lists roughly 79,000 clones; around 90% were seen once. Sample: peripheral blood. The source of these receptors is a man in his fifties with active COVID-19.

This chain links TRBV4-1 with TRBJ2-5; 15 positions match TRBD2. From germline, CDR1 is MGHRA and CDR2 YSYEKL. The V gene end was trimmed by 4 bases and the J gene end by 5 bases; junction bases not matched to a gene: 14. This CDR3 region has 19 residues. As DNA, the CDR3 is TGCGCCAGCAGCCCCACTGGACTAGCGGGGGGGCTAGGTGTGGAGACCCAGTACTTC. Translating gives CASSPTGLAGGLGVETQYF.

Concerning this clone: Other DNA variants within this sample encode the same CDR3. The DNA for the CDR3 is TGTGCCAGCTCACCACCGTCAGGCAGCACAGATACGCAGTATTTT. This encodes CASSPPSGSTDTQYF. V usage is TRBV18 and J usage is TRBJ2-3; D is undetermined. Trimming took 0 bases from V and 0 from J, leaving 7 bases between them. Germline V lookup: CDR1 KGHSH, CDR2 LQKENI. The CDR3 spans 15 residues. Supplemented by reference TRBV18 and TRBJ2-3, the full variable domain reads NAGVMQNPRHLVRRRGQEARLRCSPMKGHSHVYWYRQLPEEGLKFMVYLQKENIIDESGMPKERFSAEFPKEGPSILRIQQVVRGDSAAYFCASSPPSGSTDTQYFGPGTRLTVL.

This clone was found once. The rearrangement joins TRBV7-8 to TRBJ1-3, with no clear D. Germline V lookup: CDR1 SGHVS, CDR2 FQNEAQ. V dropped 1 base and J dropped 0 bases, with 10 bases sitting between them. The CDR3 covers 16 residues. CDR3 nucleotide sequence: TGTGCCAGCAGCTTAGTGCCGGAGAGCTCTGGAAACACCATATATTTT. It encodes CASSLVPESSGNTIYF.

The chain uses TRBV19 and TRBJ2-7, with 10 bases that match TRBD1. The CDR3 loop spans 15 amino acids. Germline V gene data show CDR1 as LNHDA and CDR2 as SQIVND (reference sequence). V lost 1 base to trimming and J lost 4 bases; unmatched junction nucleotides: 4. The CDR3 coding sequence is TGTGCCAGTAGTATAGTGGGACAGGGGATATACGAGCAGTACTTC. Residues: CASSIVGQGIYEQYF. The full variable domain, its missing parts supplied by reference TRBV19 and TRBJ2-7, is DGGITQSPKYLFRKEGQNVTLSCEQNLNHDAMYWYRQDPGQGLRLIYYSQIVNDFQKGDIAEGYSVSREKKESFPLTVTSAQKNPTAFYLCASSIVGQGIYEQYFGPGTRLTVT.

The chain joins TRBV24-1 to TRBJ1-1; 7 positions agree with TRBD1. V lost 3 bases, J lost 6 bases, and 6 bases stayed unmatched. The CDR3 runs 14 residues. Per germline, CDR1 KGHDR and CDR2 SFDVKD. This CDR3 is CATSDQGGGAEAFF. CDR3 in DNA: TGTGCCACCAGTGATCAAGGGGGCGGAGCTGAAGCTTTCTTT.

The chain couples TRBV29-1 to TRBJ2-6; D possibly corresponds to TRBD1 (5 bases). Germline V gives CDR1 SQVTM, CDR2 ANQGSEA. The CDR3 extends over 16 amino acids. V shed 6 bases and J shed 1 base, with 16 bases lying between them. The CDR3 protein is CSVGPGKGSGANVLTF. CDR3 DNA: TGCAGCGTAGGCCCAGGCAAGGGGTCTGGGGCCAACGTCCTGACTTTC. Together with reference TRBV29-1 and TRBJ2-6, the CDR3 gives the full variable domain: SAVISQKPSRDICQRGTSLTIQCQVDSQVTMMFWYRQQPGQSLTLIATANQGSEATYESGFVIDKFPISRPNLTFSTLTVSNMSPEDSSIYLCSVGPGKGSGANVLTFGAGSRLTVL.

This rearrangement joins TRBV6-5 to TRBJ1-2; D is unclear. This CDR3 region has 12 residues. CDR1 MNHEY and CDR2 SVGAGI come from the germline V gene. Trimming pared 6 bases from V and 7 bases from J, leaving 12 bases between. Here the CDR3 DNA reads TGTGCCAGCAGACCCGGACTAGGTGGCTACACCTTC. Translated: CASRPGLGGYTF.

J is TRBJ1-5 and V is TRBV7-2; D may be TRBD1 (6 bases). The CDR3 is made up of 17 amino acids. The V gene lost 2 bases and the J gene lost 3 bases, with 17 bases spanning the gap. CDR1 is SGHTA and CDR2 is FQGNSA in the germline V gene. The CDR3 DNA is TGTGCCAGCAGCTTAAGAATAGGGGACACCTACAATCAGCCCCAGCATTTT. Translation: CASSLRIGDTYNQPQHF.

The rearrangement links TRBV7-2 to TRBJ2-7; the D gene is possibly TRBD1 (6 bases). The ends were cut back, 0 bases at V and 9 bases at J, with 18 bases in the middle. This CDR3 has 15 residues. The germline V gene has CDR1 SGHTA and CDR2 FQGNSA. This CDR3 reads CASSLALLQGLGQYF. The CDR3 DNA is TGTGCCAGCAGCTTAGCTCTACTGCAGGGGCTGGGGCAGTACTTC.